This is a list of T cell receptor beta chains from one sample in a study of cytomegalovirus exposure and HLA in healthy donors. Method: immunoSEQ multiplex PCR; TCRdb's copy keeps in-frame clones and lacks some. The table has roughly 280,000 clones, just over 85% seen once; the top ten hold 1%. Sequences were obtained from PBMCs. These TCRs come from a woman under 30 in good health and CMV-seronegative. Each CDR3 is given with its conserved first and last residue. A D gene is named only where the DNA matches it firmly. Clone size appears in some rows only: once, few, many, or a class for an expanded clone.

TRBJ1-1	.	TRBV30	.	TGTGCCTGGAGTATCCGGACAGAGAACACTGAAGCTTTCTTT	CAWSIRTENTEAFF
TRBJ2-2	.	TRBV19	few	TGTGCCAGTAGTATGACTAGGGTCGGGGAGCTGTTTTTT	CASSMTRVGELFF
TRBJ2-3	.	TRBV11-2	once	TGTGCCAGCAGCTTAGAGGGCGGGGGCAGGTATTTT	CASSLEGGGRYF
TRBJ2-7	.	TRBV27	.	TGTGCCAGCAGCCCAACGGGACAAAACTACGAGCAGTACTTC	CASSPTGQNYEQYF
TRBJ1-2	.	TRBV6-1	.	TGTGCCAGCAGTGAGCAGGGCGCTAACTATGGCTACACCTTC	CASSEQGANYGYTF
TRBJ2-1	TRBD1	TRBV25-1	once	TGTGCCAGCAGTGAAAGGGACAGGGCTATATATGAGCAGTTCTTC	CASSERDRAIYEQFF
TRBJ2-3	.	TRBV9	.	TGTGCCAGCAGCGTAGACAGGGCGGGCACAGATACGCAGTATTTT	CASSVDRAGTDTQYF
TRBJ2-3	TRBD1	TRBV19	.	TGTGCCAGTAGTACGCCATCGCAGGGGGCGAGGACAGATACGCAGTATTTT	CASSTPSQGARTDTQYF
TRBJ2-7	TRBD2	TRBV6-6	.	TGTGCCAGCAGAACGACTAGCGACCACGAGCAGTACTTC	CASRTTSDHEQYF
TRBJ2-7	.	TRBV21-1	.	TGTGCCAGCAGCAAAGGACTAGCGGGAGGATCCTACGAGCAGTACTTC	CASSKGLAGGSYEQYF
TRBJ1-2	.	TRBV6-5	.	TGTGCCAGCTTGGGTGGAGGGGTTAACTATGGCTACACCTTC	CASLGGGVNYGYTF
TRBJ1-3	.	TRBV30	.	TGTGCCTGGAGCTCGGGAGGGGACGGAAACACCATATATTTT	CAWSSGGDGNTIYF
TRBJ1-2	.	TRBV7-2	.	TGTGCCAGCAGCTTAGGGGTTCAGGCTAACTATGGCTACACCTTC	CASSLGVQANYGYTF
TRBJ1-2	TRBD1	TRBV6-4	.	TGTGCCAGCAGATCGGCCCCGGACAGGGCTAACTATGGCTACACCTTC	CASRSAPDRANYGYTF
TRBJ2-3	.	TRBV5-4	few	TGTGCCAGCACTAATAGAGACACAGATACGCAGTATTTT	CASTNRDTDTQYF
TRBJ2-2	.	TRBV9	few	TGTGCCAGCAACGGGGAAGGGACCGGGGAGCTGTTTTTT	CASNGEGTGELFF
TRBJ1-4	TRBD1	TRBV2	.	TGTGCCAGCAGTCGCGGACAGGGGGCTGTGACTAATGAAAAACTGTTTTTT	CASSRGQGAVTNEKLFF
TRBJ2-2	.	TRBV30	once	TGTGCCTTGACTACCACCGGGGAGCTGTTTTTT	CALTTTGELFF
TRBJ2-7	TRBD1	TRBV5-6	few	TGTGCCAGCGAGTATTCAGGGGGCCACTACGAGCAGTACTTC	CASEYSGGHYEQYF
TRBJ1-1	.	TRBV11-3	.	TGTGCCAGCAGCTTGGGACGGGGGTACATAGCTTTCTTT	CASSLGRGYIAFF
TRBJ2-2	.	TRBV27	.	TGTGCCAGCAGAAACAGGGCCGCGAACACCGGGGAGCTGTTTTTT	CASRNRAANTGELFF
TRBJ1-5	.	TRBV6-6	.	TGTGCCAGCTCAGTTTCGGGGGGGCCCAATCAGCCCCAGCATTTT	CASSVSGGPNQPQHF
TRBJ1-4	TRBD1	TRBV5-1	.	TGCGCCAGCAGCTCCGGGACAGAGCGAGGGAAACTGTTTTTT	CASSSGTERGKLFF
TRBJ2-3	.	TRBV6-5	.	TGTGCCAGCAGTTACTCCAAAGCCCTCCCCACAGATACGCAGTATTTT	CASSYSKALPTDTQYF
TRBJ1-5	.	TRBV28	.	TGTGCCAGCAGTATGGGGCCCGGCAATCAGCCCCAGCATTTT	CASSMGPGNQPQHF
TRBJ2-7	.	TRBV4-1	.	TGCGCCAGCAGCCAAGTAGAAGGGGGAACCTACGAGCAGTACTTC	CASSQVEGGTYEQYF
TRBJ2-7	.	TRBV9	.	TGTGCCAGCAGCGTAGGAGGATCCCCCTACGAGCAGTACTTC	CASSVGGSPYEQYF
TRBJ2-3	TRBD2	TRBV28	.	TGTGCCAGCAGCCTAGCGGGGGGTCGCACAGATACGCAGTATTTT	CASSLAGGRTDTQYF
TRBJ2-1	TRBD2	TRBV6-5	.	TGTGCCAGCAGTTACTCCTGGACTAGCGGGAACCAACAGTTCTTC	CASSYSWTSGNQQFF
TRBJ2-4	TRBD1	TRBV10-1	few	TGCGCCAGCAGTCCACCGGGACAGGGGAAAAACATTCAGTACTTC	CASSPPGQGKNIQYF
TRBJ1-2	.	TRBV6-5	once	TGTGCCAGCAGTTACAGTCAGACCGGGGGCTACACCTTC	CASSYSQTGGYTF
TRBJ2-2	.	TRBV4-1	.	TGCGCCAGCAGCCTGGAAGGATTGAGGTCCGGGGAGCTGTTTTTT	CASSLEGLRSGELFF
TRBJ2-1	.	TRBV28	.	TGTGCCAGCAGTTTACGCGTAAATGAGCAGTTCTTC	CASSLRVNEQFF
TRBJ2-5	.	TRBV6-5	.	TGTGCCAGCAGGCGTGGGGGCTTTATCCAAGAGACCCAGTACTTC	CASRRGGFIQETQYF
TRBJ1-2	.	TRBV5-6	.	TGTGCCAGCAGCTTTGGGGACTCCAGCTACACCTTC	CASSFGDSSYTF
TRBJ2-5	TRBD2	TRBV9	.	TGTGCCAGCAGCGTTGCGGGAGGAATCGAGACCCAGTACTTC	CASSVAGGIETQYF
TRBJ2-7	TRBD1	TRBV4-3	.	TGCGCCAGCAGCCAACAGGGACAGGGGTTCTACGAGCAGTACTTC	CASSQQGQGFYEQYF
TRBJ2-3	.	TRBV30	.	TGTGCCTGGAGTGTACAGGCACATACGCAGTATTTT	CAWSVQAHTQYF
TRBJ2-5	TRBD2	TRBV5-1	once	TGCGCCAGCAGCTTCTATAGCGGGAGAGGTGAGACCCAGTACTTC	CASSFYSGRGETQYF
TRBJ1-2	.	TRBV5-6	.	TGTGCCAGCAGCTTGGGCACGGGGTGGCGAGGCTACACCTTC	CASSLGTGWRGYTF
TRBJ1-5	.	TRBV19	once	TGTGCCAGTAGTATAGCAGGGGTAGGGTTGTATCAGCCCCAGCATTTT	CASSIAGVGLYQPQHF
TRBJ2-1	.	TRBV19	few	TGTGCCAGTAGTATAGACAGGGACAAGAACAATGAGCAGTTCTTC	CASSIDRDKNNEQFF
TRBJ1-2	.	TRBV27	.	TGTGCCAGCAGTTTAACGGGCGGGGGGGAGTATGGCTACACCTTC	CASSLTGGGEYGYTF
TRBJ1-1	.	TRBV4-1	.	TGCGCCAGCAGTCGATTCCGGGACAAAAGCGTGAACACTGAAGCTTTCTTT	CASSRFRDKSVNTEAFF
TRBJ2-1	TRBD1	TRBV5-1	.	TGCGCCAGCAGCCCGGGACAGGGTATCAATGAGCAGTTCTTC	CASSPGQGINEQFF
TRBJ2-7	TRBD2	TRBV18	.	TGTGCCAGCTCACTGGGACTAGCGGGACACCCCTACGAGCAGTACTTC	CASSLGLAGHPYEQYF
TRBJ1-2	TRBD1	TRBV7-2	.	TGTGCCAGCGACAGGGGAAACTATGGCTACACCTTC	CASDRGNYGYTF
TRBJ2-3	.	TRBV25-1	.	TGTGCCAGCAGCCTTCGGCCCTTGGAGGATACGCAGTATTTT	CASSLRPLEDTQYF
TRBJ1-1	.	TRBV14	.	TGTGCCAGCAGCCAAAAACATGGGAACACTGAAGCTTTCTTT	CASSQKHGNTEAFF
TRBJ1-5	TRBD1	TRBV5-1	.	TGCGCCAGCAGCTTGGGACAGGGGATCGGTCAGCCCCAGCATTTT	CASSLGQGIGQPQHF
TRBJ1-3	.	TRBV6-5	.	TGTGCCAGCAGTTTGAGACAGGAGGGAAACACCATATATTTT	CASSLRQEGNTIYF
TRBJ1-1	.	TRBV28	few	TGTGCCAGCAGTTTGGCAGGGGCAGGGAACACTGAAGCTTTCTTT	CASSLAGAGNTEAFF
TRBJ2-7	TRBD1	TRBV30	.	TGTGCCTGGAGTAAAAATCGGGGACAGGTACCCTACGAGCAGTACTTC	CAWSKNRGQVPYEQYF